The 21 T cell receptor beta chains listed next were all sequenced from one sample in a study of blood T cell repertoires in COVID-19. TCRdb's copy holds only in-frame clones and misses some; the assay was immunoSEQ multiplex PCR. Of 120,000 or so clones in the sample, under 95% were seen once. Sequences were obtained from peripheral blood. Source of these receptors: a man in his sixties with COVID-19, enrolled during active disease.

The chain's CDR3 is CASSFSGLAYNEQFF. DNA of the CDR3: TGTGCCAGCAGCTTCTCTGGACTAGCGTACAATGAGCAGTTCTTC. V and J are TRBV5-4 and TRBJ2-1, with 9 bases lining up with TRBD2. This CDR3 has 15 amino acids. V shed 2 bases and J 4 bases; nucleotides not matched to a gene: 4. Germline V gives CDR1 SGHNT, CDR2 YYREEE (reference sequence).

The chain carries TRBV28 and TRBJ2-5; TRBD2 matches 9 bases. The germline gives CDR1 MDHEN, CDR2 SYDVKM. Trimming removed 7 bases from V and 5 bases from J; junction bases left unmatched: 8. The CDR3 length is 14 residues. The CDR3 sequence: CASIGGRAVETQYF. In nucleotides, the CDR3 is TGTGCCAGCATTGGCGGGAGGGCCGTGGAGACCCAGTACTTC.

Here the CDR3 reads CASSFGREDTQYF. DNA for the CDR3: TGTGCCAGCAGTTTCGGCAGGGAAGATACGCAGTATTTT. This sequence joins TRBV12-3 or TRBV12-4 and TRBJ2-3; tentative D call: TRBD1 (5 bases). Trimming pared 3 bases from V and 5 bases from J, leaving 9 bases between. CDR3 length equals 13 residues.

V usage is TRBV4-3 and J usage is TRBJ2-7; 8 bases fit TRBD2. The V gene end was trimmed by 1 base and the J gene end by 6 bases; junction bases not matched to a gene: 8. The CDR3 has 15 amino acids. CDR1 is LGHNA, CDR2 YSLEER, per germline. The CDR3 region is CASSQAPAGESEQYF. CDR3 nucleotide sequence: TGCGCCAGCAGCCAAGCCCCAGCGGGAGAATCCGAGCAGTACTTC.

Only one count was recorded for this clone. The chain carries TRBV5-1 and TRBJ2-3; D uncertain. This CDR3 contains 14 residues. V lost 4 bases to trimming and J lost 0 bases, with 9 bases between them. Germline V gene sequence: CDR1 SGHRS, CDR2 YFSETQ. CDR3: CASSPTTSTDTQYF. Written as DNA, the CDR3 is TGCGCCAGCAGCCCGACGACTAGCACAGATACGCAGTATTTT. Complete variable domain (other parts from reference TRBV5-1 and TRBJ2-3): KAGVTQTPRYLIKTRGQQVTLSCSPISGHRSVSWYQQTPGQGLQFLFEYFSETQRNKGNFPGRFSGRQFSNSRSEMNVSTLELGDSALYLCASSPTTSTDTQYFGPGTRLTVL.

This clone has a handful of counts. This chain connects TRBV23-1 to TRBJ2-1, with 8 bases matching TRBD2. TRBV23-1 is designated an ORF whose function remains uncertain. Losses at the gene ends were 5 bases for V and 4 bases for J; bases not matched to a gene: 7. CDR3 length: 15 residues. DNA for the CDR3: TGCGCCAGCAGTTCAGCGGGAGTTCCTTACAATGAGCAGTTCTTC. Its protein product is CASSSAGVPYNEQFF.

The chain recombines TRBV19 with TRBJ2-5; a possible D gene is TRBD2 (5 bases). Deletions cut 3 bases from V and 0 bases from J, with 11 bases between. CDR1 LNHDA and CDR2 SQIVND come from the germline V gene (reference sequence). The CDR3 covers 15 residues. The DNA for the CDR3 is TGTGCCAGTAGTATCCCCTCCGGGGACCAAGAGACCCAGTACTTC. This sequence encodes CASSIPSGDQETQYF. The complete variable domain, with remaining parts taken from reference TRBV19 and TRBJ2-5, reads DGGITQSPKYLFRKEGQNVTLSCEQNLNHDAMYWYRQDPGQGLRLIYYSQIVNDFQKGDIAEGYSVSREKKESFPLTVTSAQKNPTAFYLCASSIPSGDQETQYFGPGTRLLVL.

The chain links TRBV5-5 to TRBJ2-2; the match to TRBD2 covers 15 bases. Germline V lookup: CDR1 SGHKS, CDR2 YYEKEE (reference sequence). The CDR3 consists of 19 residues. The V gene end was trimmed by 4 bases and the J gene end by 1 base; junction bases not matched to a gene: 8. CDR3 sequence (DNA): TGTGCCAGCAGCGGGGGGACTAGCGGGAGGACATGGAACACCGGGGAGCTGTTTTTT. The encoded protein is CASSGGTSGRTWNTGELFF.

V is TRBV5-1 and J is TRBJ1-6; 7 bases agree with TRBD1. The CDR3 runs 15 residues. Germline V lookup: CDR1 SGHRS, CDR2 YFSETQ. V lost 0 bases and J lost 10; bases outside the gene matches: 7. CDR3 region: CASSLDTGVGSPLHF. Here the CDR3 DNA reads TGCGCCAGCAGCTTGGACACAGGGGTAGGGTCACCCCTCCACTTT.

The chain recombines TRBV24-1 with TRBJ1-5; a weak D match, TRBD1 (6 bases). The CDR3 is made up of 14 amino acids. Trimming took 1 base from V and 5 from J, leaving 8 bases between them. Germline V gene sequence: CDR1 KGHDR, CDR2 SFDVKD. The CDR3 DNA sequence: TGTGCCACCAGTGATTTCAGGGGTGATCAGCCCCAGCATTTT. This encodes CATSDFRGDQPQHF.

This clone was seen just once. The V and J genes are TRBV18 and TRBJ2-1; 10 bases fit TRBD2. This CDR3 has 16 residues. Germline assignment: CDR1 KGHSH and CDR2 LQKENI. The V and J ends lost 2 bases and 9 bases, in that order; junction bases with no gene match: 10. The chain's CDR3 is CASSPKSSGRGGEQFF. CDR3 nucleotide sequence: TGTGCCAGCTCACCAAAATCTAGCGGGAGAGGAGGTGAGCAGTTCTTC.

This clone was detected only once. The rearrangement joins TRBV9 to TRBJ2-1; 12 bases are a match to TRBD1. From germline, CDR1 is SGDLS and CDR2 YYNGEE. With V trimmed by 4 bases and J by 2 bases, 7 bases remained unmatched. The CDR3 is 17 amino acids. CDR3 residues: CASSTRDRGLTYNEQFF. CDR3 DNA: TGTGCCAGCAGCACTAGGGACAGGGGGCTGACCTACAATGAGCAGTTCTTC.

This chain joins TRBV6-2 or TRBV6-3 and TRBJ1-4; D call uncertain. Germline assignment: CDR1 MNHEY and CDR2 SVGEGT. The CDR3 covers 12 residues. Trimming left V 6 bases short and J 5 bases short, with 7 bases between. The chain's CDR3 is CASSRANEKLFF. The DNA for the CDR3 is TGTGCCAGCAGCCGGGCGAATGAAAAACTGTTTTTT.

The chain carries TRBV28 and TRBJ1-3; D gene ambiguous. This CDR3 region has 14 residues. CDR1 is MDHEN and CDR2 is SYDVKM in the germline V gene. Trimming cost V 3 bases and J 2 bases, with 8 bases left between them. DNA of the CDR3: TGTGCCAGCAGTTTGCCAGGAACTGGAAACACCATATATTTT. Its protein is CASSLPGTGNTIYF.

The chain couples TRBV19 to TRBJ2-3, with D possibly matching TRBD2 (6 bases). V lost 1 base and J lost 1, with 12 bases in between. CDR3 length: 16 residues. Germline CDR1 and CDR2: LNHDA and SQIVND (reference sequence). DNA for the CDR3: TGTGCCAGTAGTATAGGGGAGCGGGCGGGCACAGATACGCAGTATTTT. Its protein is CASSIGERAGTDTQYF.

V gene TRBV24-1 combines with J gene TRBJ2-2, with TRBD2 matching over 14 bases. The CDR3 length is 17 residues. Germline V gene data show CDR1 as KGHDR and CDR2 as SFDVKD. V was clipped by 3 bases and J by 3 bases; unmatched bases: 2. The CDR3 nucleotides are TGTGCCACCAGTGATGCGGGACTAGCGGGAGACACCGGGGAGCTGTTTTTT. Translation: CATSDAGLAGDTGELFF.

CDR3 DNA: TGTGCCAGCAGCGCCCGACTGCGCACCGGGGAGCTGTTTTTT. Translating it yields CASSARLRTGELFF. The V gene is TRBV3-1 (or the pseudogene TRBV3-2), the J gene TRBJ2-2; D is unclear. The V gene's germline CDR1 is LGHDT and CDR2 YNNKEL (reference sequence). V lost 5 bases, J lost 4 bases, and 11 bases lay in between. This CDR3 comprises 14 residues.

For the CDR3, the DNA is TGTGCCAGCAGCTTACAGCTAGCGTCCACAGATACGCAGTATTTT. It encodes CASSLQLASTDTQYF. The genes are TRBV5-6 and TRBJ2-3; D might be TRBD2 (6 bases). The CDR3 loop spans 15 amino acids. In germline, CDR1 is SGHDT, CDR2 YYEEEE. V was pared by 2 bases and J by 2 bases, with 12 bases between.

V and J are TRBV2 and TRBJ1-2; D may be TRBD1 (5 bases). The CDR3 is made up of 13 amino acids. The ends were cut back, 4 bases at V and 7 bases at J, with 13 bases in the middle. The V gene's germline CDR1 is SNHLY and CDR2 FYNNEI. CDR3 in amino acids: CASSVGQGGGYTF. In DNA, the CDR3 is TGTGCCAGCAGTGTCGGGCAGGGTGGTGGCTACACCTTC.

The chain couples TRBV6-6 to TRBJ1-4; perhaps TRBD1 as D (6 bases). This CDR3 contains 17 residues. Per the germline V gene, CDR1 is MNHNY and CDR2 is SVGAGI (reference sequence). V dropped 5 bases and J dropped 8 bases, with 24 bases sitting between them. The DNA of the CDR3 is TGTGCCAGCAGTCGAACCCGTCGGCAGGGGACGGAGGAAAAACTGTTTTTT. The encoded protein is CASSRTRRQGTEEKLFF.

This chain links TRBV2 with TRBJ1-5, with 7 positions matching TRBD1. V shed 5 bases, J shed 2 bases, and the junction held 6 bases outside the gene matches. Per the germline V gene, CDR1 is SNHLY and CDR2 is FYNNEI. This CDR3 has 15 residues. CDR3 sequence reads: CASSLSGGGNQPQHF. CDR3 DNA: TGTGCCAGCAGTTTGTCAGGGGGAGGCAATCAGCCCCAGCATTTT.